This TCR beta chain was observed in a study of high-grade serous ovarian cancer treatment subgroups. On the study more broadly: Samples averaged approximately 15,000 reads and thousands of unique TCR beta rearrangements.

Study results and caveats: Tumors within one patient showed repertoire similarity of roughly 0.11 to 0.8.

Turning to this clone: Its antigen is unidentified.

With 5 bases removed from V and 3 bases from J, the gap between germline ends came to 13 bases. The germline V gene encodes CDR1 MNHEY and CDR2 SMNVEV (reference sequence). This CDR3 is built from 14 residues. Produced via immunoSEQ multiplex PCR; TCRdb's table is partial and in-frame only. This table holds about 8,500 clones, about 80% found once. The tumor samples were collected prior to definitive surgery or chemotherapy. The TCR sequence derives from a human donor with high-grade serous ovarian cancer. Sample: tumor tissue. The chain couples TRBV27 to TRBJ1-2; a possible D gene is TRBD1 (6 bases). CDR3 region: CASSPNRAYYGYTF. Written as DNA, the CDR3 is TGTGCCAGCAGTCCCAACAGGGCTTACTATGGCTACACCTTC.